Here is one T cell receptor (beta chain) with its context. Its antigen is unidentified. These data are taken from a study of cytomegalovirus exposure and HLA in healthy donors. Study-wide background: Membership in the Caucasian-associated ancestry cluster was found for around 81% of roughly 400 genotyped donors. General study points: A later analysis linked a missense variant in DCLRE1C to the trimming of TCR beta V and J genes.

The PCR contained 60 Vbeta and 13 Jbeta primers. Clones were read by immunoSEQ multiplex PCR, and TCRdb kept only the in-frame ones, dropping some. Its table records about 79,000 clones. Germline assignment: CDR1 SGHRS and CDR2 YFSETQ. The CDR3 loop spans 12 amino acids. Trimming removed 2 bases from V and 6 bases from J, with 8 bases in between. This receptor was obtained from a man aged 25-40 years in good health and CMV-seronegative. Specimen: PBMCs. The chain has TRBV5-1 and TRBJ1-1; perhaps TRBD1 as D (5 bases). The CDR3 region is CASSFTGAEAFF. In DNA, the CDR3 is TGCGCCAGCAGCTTCACGGGGGCTGAAGCTTTCTTT.